The 12 T cell receptor beta chains below come from one sample, sequenced in a study of OX40 agonist ivuxolimab in advanced cancers. Clones were read by immunoSEQ multiplex PCR, and TCRdb kept only the in-frame ones, dropping some. In the table there are around 44,000 clones, 80% to 90% of which are singletons. Specimen: CD4+ or CD8+ T cells sorted from blood, collected in a trial of the OX40 agonist ivuxolimab. The receptors were gathered from an adult with an advanced solid tumor such as melanoma, head and neck, liver or kidney cancer.

CDR3 sequence reads: CASSQSNSNQPQHF. CDR3 DNA: TGTGCCAGCAGCCAGTCTAATAGCAATCAGCCCCAGCATTTT. This chain uses TRBV7-2 with TRBJ1-5; no clear D. Germline V CDR1 and CDR2: SGHTA, FQGNSA. The CDR3 is 14 residues long. V was clipped by 5 bases and J by 0 bases, with 8 bases between them.

The rearrangement uses TRBV4-3 and TRBJ1-6; maybe TRBD1 (5 bases). The CDR3 is 15 residues long. Germline CDR1 reads LGHNA; CDR2 reads YSLEER. V was shortened by 3 bases and J by 7 bases, with 13 bases between the two germline ends. CDR3 sequence (DNA): TGCGCCAGCAGCCAGACCGGGACGGCCAATTCACCCCTCCACTTT. Residues: CASSQTGTANSPLHF.

The sample holds one count of this clone. The chain joins TRBV7-2 to TRBJ1-1; D gene unclear. Germline CDR1 reads SGHTA; CDR2 reads FQGNSA. CDR3 length equals 15 residues. V shed 1 base and J shed 0 bases, with 9 bases lying between them. The CDR3 nucleotides read TGTGCCAGCAGCTTAGGCACCGCAATGAACACTGAAGCTTTCTTT. It translates to CASSLGTAMNTEAFF.

The genes are TRBV2 and TRBJ2-7, with D perhaps TRBD1 or TRBD2 (5 bases each). CDR1 SNHLY and CDR2 FYNNEI come from the germline V gene. V lost 1 base to trimming and J lost 3 bases, with 13 bases between them. This CDR3 has 15 amino acids. The CDR3 protein is CASSEGGEGNYEQYF. The CDR3 DNA follows: TGTGCCAGCAGTGAAGGGGGCGAGGGAAACTACGAGCAGTACTTC. Full variable domain (outside the CDR3, taken from reference TRBV2 and TRBJ2-7): EPEVTQTPSHQVTQMGQEVILRCVPISNHLYFYWYRQILGQKVEFLVSFYNNEISEKSEIFDDQFSVERPDGSNFTLKIRSTKLEDSAMYFCASSEGGEGNYEQYFGPGTRLTVT.

This sequence joins TRBV27 and TRBJ2-5; 15 bases are shared with TRBD2. V trimming: 5 bases; J trimming: 5 bases; junction bases outside the gene matches: 3. Germline-derived CDR1 and CDR2 are MNHEY and SMNVEV (reference sequence). The CDR3 is 15 amino acids. CDR3: CASSRGLAGGETQYF. The DNA for the CDR3 is TGTGCCAGCAGTAGGGGACTAGCGGGGGGCGAGACCCAGTACTTC.

The gene calls are TRBV7-3 and TRBJ2-1, with 10 bases that match TRBD2. J lost 9 bases, V lost 5 bases, and 16 bases had no gene match. CDR1 is SGHTA and CDR2 is FQGTGA in the germline V gene. This CDR3 region has 17 residues. CDR3 protein: CASSPTILAGQRGEQFF. The CDR3 DNA sequence: TGTGCCAGCAGCCCAACGATACTAGCGGGGCAAAGAGGTGAGCAGTTCTTC.

This clone appeared a few times. The J gene is TRBJ2-3, the V gene TRBV7-9; 11 bases are shared with TRBD2. The length of the CDR3 is 18 residues. J lost 0 bases, V lost 5 bases, and 10 bases had no gene match. CDR1 and CDR2 (germline): SEHNR, FQNEAQ (reference sequence). Written as DNA, the CDR3 is TGTGCCAGCAGCCCCCAAGGACTAGCGGGCCTTAGCACAGATACGCAGTATTTT. Translating gives CASSPQGLAGLSTDTQYF.

The rearrangement uses TRBV19 and TRBJ2-3; TRBD2 agrees at 15 bases. Germline-derived CDR1 and CDR2 are LNHDA and SQIVND (reference sequence). V lost 6 bases, J lost 4 bases, and 5 bases stayed unmatched. The CDR3 extends over 16 amino acids. This chain's CDR3 is CASSGLAGGPADTQYF. The DNA for the CDR3 is TGTGCCAGTAGCGGACTAGCGGGGGGGCCCGCAGATACGCAGTATTTT.

The chain recombines TRBV29-1 with TRBJ2-3; D is uncertain. The CDR3 spans 12 residues. Germline CDR1 and CDR2: SQVTM and ANQGSEA. V was clipped by 3 bases and J by 2 bases, with 6 bases between them. As DNA, the CDR3 is TGCAGCGTTGACGAAGCCACAGATACGCAGTATTTT. Translated, it gives CSVDEATDTQYF.

This clone was counted once. V and J are TRBV9 and TRBJ1-2, with 7 bases aligning to TRBD1. The CDR3 sequence is 14 residues long. Germline V gene lookup returns CDR1 SGDLS and CDR2 YYNGEE. V lost 0 bases to trimming and J lost 4 bases; unmatched junction nucleotides: 3. CDR3 region: CASSVGQGAYGYTF. The CDR3 DNA sequence: TGTGCCAGCAGCGTAGGACAGGGAGCCTATGGCTACACCTTC.

The chain employs TRBV7-9 and TRBJ1-1; weak D call: TRBD1 (6 bases). V lost 3 bases and J 5 bases, leaving 22 bases between the germline ends. The V gene's germline CDR1 is SEHNR and CDR2 FQNEAQ (reference sequence). CDR3 length: 17 amino acids. CDR3 DNA: TGTGCCAGCAGCTTGCCTCAGAGGGGGGGCTTTAGGACTGAAGCTTTCTTT. Translating it yields CASSLPQRGGFRTEAFF.

J is TRBJ1-2 and V is TRBV6-6; 10 bases fit TRBD1. With 0 bases clipped from V and 2 bases from J, the junction kept 3 bases outside the gene matches. This CDR3 region has 16 residues. CDR1 is MNHNY, CDR2 SVGAGI, per germline (reference sequence). The chain's CDR3 is CASSYSPGQGNYGYTF. The CDR3 nucleotides read TGTGCCAGCAGTTACTCGCCGGGACAGGGGAACTATGGCTACACCTTC.